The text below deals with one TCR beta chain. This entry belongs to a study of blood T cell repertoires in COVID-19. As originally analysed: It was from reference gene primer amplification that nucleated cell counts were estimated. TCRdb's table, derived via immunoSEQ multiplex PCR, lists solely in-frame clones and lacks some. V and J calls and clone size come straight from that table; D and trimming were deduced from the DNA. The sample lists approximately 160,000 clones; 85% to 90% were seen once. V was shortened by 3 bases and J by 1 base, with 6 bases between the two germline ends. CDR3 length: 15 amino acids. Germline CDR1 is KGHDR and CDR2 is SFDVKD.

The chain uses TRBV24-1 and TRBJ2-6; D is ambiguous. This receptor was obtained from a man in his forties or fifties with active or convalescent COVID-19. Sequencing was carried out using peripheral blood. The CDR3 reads CATSDGDSGANVLTF. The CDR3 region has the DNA TGTGCCACCAGTGATGGAGATTCTGGGGCCAACGTCCTGACTTTC.